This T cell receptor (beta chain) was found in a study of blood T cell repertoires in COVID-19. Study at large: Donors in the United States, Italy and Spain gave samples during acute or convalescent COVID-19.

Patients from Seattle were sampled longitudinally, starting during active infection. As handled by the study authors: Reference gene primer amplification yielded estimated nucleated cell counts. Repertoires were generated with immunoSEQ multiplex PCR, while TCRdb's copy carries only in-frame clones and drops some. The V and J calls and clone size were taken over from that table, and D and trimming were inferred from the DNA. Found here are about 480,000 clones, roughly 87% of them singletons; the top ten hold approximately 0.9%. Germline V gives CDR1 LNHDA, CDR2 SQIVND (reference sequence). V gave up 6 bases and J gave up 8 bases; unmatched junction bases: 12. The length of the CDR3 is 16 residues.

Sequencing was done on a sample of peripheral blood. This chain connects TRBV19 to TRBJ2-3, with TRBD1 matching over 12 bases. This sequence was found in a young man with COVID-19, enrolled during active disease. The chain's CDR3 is CASSKQGQGAAITQYF. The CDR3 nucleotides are TGTGCCAGTAGCAAGCAGGGACAGGGGGCGGCAATTACGCAGTATTTT.